Following are 11 T cell receptor beta chains from one sample sequenced in a study of PD-L1 blockade in urothelial cancer (dated by TCRdb to 2017 to 2019). Libraries were made using the immunoSEQ multiplex PCR assay. The table comes from immuneACCESS by way of TCRdb, which keeps in-frame sequences with V and J called. Part of the clones is missing from these tables; in studies checked, under half for an unresolved V gene and the rest for unknown reasons. Counted in this sample were around 40,000 clones; 90% to 95% of them appeared once. The ten biggest clones cover approximately 10% of the sample. The sample's time point label is to be understood as: pretreatment peripheral blood. The sequencing here drew on PBMCs, taken around atezolizumab (anti-PD-L1) treatment. The receptors shown here come from a woman aged 55-70 years with urothelial cancer.

This clone was counted once. V gene TRBV2 combines with J gene TRBJ2-7, with D perhaps matching TRBD2 (7 bases). The CDR3 runs to 15 residues. Germline V lookup: CDR1 SNHLY, CDR2 FYNNEI. V gave up 3 bases and J gave up 3 bases, with 15 bases separating them. The chain's CDR3 is CASSEMGGGVYEQYF. CDR3 in DNA: TGTGCCAGCAGTGAGATGGGAGGGGGGGTCTACGAGCAGTACTTC.

V and J are TRBV28 and TRBJ1-1, with 7 bases aligning to TRBD1. Looked up from germline, CDR1 is MDHEN and CDR2 is SYDVKM. The CDR3 is made up of 15 amino acids. With 8 bases clipped from V and 2 bases from J, the junction kept 11 bases outside the gene matches. The CDR3 coding sequence is TGTGCCAGCGGGACGCTGACAGGGCGTAACACTGAAGCTTTCTTT. Protein product: CASGTLTGRNTEAFF.

The V and J genes are TRBV5-1 and TRBJ1-1; 8 bases align to TRBD1. Germline V gives CDR1 SGHRS, CDR2 YFSETQ. V shed 4 bases and J 1 base; nucleotides not matched to a gene: 3. The CDR3 loop spans 14 amino acids. This CDR3 reads CASSLGTGNTEAFF. CDR3 DNA sequence: TGCGCCAGCAGCCTAGGGACAGGGAACACTGAAGCTTTCTTT.

The V gene is TRBV7-9, the J gene TRBJ2-2; D perhaps matches TRBD1 (7 bases). Trimming pared 6 bases from V and 6 bases from J, leaving 14 bases between. Germline V gene sequence: CDR1 SEHNR, CDR2 FQNEAQ (reference sequence). The CDR3 is 14 residues long. CDR3 bases: TGTGCCAGCAGAGCTCAGGGGGGCGCCGGGGAGCTGTTTTTT. Amino acid sequence: CASRAQGGAGELFF.

J is TRBJ2-7 and V is TRBV28, with D perhaps matching TRBD2 (6 bases). The V and J ends lost 7 bases and 0 bases respectively, with 22 bases between them. The V gene's germline CDR1 is MDHEN and CDR2 SYDVKM. This CDR3 has 17 residues. CDR3 in DNA: TGTGCCAGCACCTCCTCCCACGGCGGGGTGAGCTCCTACGAGCAGTACTTC. It codes for CASTSSHGGVSSYEQYF.

The chain joins TRBV18 to TRBJ2-7; perhaps TRBD2 as D (5 bases). CDR1 and CDR2 (germline): KGHSH, LQKENI. The CDR3 contains 17 residues. V was clipped by 3 bases and J by 4 bases, with 22 bases between them. DNA of the CDR3: TGTGCCAGCTCACCCACGGCCGGAGAGGGCCTATGGTACGAGCAGTACTTC. Its protein is CASSPTAGEGLWYEQYF.

This chain joins TRBV4-3 and TRBJ2-1; 8 bases align to TRBD1. The germline gives CDR1 LGHNA, CDR2 YSLEER. V lost 0 bases, J lost 12 bases, and 13 bases stayed unmatched. This CDR3 has 16 residues. The CDR3, as DNA: TGCGCCAGCAGCCAAGATGTATACGGACAGGGAGGTAGGCAGTTCTTC. Residues: CASSQDVYGQGGRQFF.

This chain uses TRBV5-4 with TRBJ1-1; a possible D gene is TRBD1 (5 bases). Germline values: CDR1 SGHNT, CDR2 YYREEE (reference sequence). V lost 4 bases and J 4 bases, leaving 11 bases between the germline ends. The CDR3 is 13 residues long. The CDR3 DNA follows: TGTGCCAGCAGCGTCCCTCAGGGCACTGAAGCTTTCTTT. It is translated as CASSVPQGTEAFF.

V gene TRBV28 combines with J gene TRBJ2-5; 10 nucleotides line up with TRBD1. Germline lookup yields CDR1 MDHEN and CDR2 SYDVKM. The CDR3 sequence is 14 residues long. V was pared by 10 bases and J by 4 bases, with 9 bases of the junction left unmatched. The CDR3, as DNA: TGTGCCAACTCGACAGGGGGCTATCGAGAGACCCAGTACTTC. This encodes CANSTGGYRETQYF.

The V call is TRBV5-1, the J call TRBJ1-1; D gene uncertain. The CDR3 is made up of 16 amino acids. Germline V gives CDR1 SGHRS, CDR2 YFSETQ. With 3 bases removed from V and 0 bases from J, the gap between germline ends came to 15 bases. The CDR3 DNA reads TGCGCCAGCAGCTGGGCCGCTGGCAATGTGAACACTGAAGCTTTCTTT. Residues: CASSWAAGNVNTEAFF. Full variable domain (outside the CDR3, taken from reference TRBV5-1 and TRBJ1-1): KAGVTQTPRYLIKTRGQQVTLSCSPISGHRSVSWYQQTPGQGLQFLFEYFSETQRNKGNFPGRFSGRQFSNSRSEMNVSTLELGDSALYLCASSWAAGNVNTEAFFGQGTRLTVV.

As to this clone: One junction end does not reproduce the germline sequence, and a read error may be involved. The chain is built from TRBV7-7 and TRBJ2-3; a weak D match, TRBD1 (6 bases). CDR3 length: 15 residues. CDR1 and CDR2 (germline): SSHAT, FNYEAQ (reference sequence). The CDR3 is CASSLWGRSTDTQYF. CDR3 nucleotide sequence: TGTGCTAGCAGCTTATGGGGGCGATCCACAGATACGCAGTATTTT.